This note documents a single TCR beta chain sequence. What this receptor recognizes is not known. Per-base qualities were not stored, and no clone one base away is much larger. The data stem from a study of liver allograft versus peripheral blood T cells (dated by TCRdb to 2020 to 2022). For context, the study as a whole: The study compared the T cell receptor repertoires present in transplanted livers with the repertoires present in the peripheral blood of liver transplant recipients. What the study reported, not specific to this receptor: T cell receptor repertoires inside liver allografts were reported to differ from those detected in peripheral blood.

According to the germline V gene (reference sequence), CDR1 reads SGHKS and CDR2 reads YYEKEE. The CDR3 contains 12 residues, cysteine and phenylalanine counted. Only the CDR3 part of the read is kept: 36 bases, read in frame from the first base. The germline ends are 8 bases apart after V is trimmed by 2 bases and J by 8 bases. Instrument on record: Illumina MiSeq. TCRdb's own reprocessing of the public reads used fastp at Q25 and MiXCR and kept productive beta chains. Each CDR3 protein gets just one entry, which takes the most common genes and DNA from the rows behind it. A total of about 6,500 distinct CDR3 sequences appear in this sample, approximately 18% of them only once. Together, the top ten hold roughly 61% of the sample.

The chain is made from TRBV5-5 and TRBJ2-1, with an unclear D gene assignment. The TCR comes from a human patient who had a liver transplant. Some T cells may be donor cells from the graft after a transplant. The sequenced DNA: TGTGCCAGCAGCTTCTTGTTGGATGAGCAGTTCTTC. Its protein is CASSFLLDEQFF.